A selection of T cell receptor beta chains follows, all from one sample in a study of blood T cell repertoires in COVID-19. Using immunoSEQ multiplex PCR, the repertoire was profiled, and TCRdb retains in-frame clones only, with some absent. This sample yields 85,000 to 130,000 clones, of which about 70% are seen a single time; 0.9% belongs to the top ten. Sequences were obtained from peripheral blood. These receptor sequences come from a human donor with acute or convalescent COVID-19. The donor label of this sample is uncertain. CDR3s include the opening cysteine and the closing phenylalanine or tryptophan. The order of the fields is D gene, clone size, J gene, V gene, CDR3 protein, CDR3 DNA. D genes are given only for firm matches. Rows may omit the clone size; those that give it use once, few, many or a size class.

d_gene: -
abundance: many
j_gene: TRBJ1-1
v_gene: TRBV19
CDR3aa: CASSIIMNTEAFF
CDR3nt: TGTGCCAGTAGTATAATTATGAACACTGAAGCTTTCTTT

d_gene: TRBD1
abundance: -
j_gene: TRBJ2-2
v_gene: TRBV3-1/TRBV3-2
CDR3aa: CASSHPTAGGLFF
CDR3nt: TGTGCCAGCAGCCACCCCACAGCAGGGGGGCTGTTTTTT

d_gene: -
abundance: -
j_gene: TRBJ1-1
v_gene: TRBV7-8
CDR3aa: CASSLPMNTEAFF
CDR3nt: TGTGCCAGCAGCTTACCCATGAACACTGAAGCTTTCTTT

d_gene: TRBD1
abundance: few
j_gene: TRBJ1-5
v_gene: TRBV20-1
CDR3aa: CSASGQGIQPQHF
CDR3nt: TGCAGTGCTAGTGGACAGGGGATACAGCCCCAGCATTTT

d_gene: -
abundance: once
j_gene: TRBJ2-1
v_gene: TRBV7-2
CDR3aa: CASTAVSEQFF
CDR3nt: TGTGCCAGCACCGCGGTGTCTGAGCAGTTCTTC

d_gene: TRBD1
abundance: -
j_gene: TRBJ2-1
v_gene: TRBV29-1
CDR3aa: CSVDRGREQFF
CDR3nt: TGCAGCGTTGACAGGGGGCGAGAGCAGTTCTTC

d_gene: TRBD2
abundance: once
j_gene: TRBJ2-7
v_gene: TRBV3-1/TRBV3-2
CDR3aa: CASSSHRLAGGEQYF
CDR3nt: TGTGCCAGCAGCTCCCATCGACTAGCGGGGGGGGAGCAGTACTTC

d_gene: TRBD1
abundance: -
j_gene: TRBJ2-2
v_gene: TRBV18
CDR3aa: CASSPGQSTGELFF
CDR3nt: TGTGCCAGCTCACCGGGACAGAGCACCGGGGAGCTGTTTTTT

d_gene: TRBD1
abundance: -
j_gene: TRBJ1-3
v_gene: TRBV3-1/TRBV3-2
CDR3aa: CASSQLETGGAYSGNTIYF
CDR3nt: TGTGCCAGCAGCCAACTCGAGACAGGGGGCGCTTACTCTGGAAACACCATATATTTT

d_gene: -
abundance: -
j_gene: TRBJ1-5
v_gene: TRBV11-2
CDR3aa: CASSLGTRDKGNQPQHF
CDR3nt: TGTGCCAGCAGCTTGGGAACCCGGGACAAAGGCAATCAGCCCCAGCATTTT

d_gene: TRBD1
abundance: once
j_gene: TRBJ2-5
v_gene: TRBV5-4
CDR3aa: CASRGQFQETQYF
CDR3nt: TGTGCCAGCAGGGGACAGTTCCAAGAGACCCAGTACTTC

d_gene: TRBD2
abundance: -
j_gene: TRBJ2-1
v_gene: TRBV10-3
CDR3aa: CATQIAGSSYNEQFF
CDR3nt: TGTGCCACACAAATAGCGGGGAGCTCCTACAATGAGCAGTTCTTC

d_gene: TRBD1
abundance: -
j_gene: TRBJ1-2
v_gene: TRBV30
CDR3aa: CAWSFRLDRVNYGYTF
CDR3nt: TGTGCCTGGAGTTTTCGATTGGACAGGGTGAACTATGGCTACACCTTC

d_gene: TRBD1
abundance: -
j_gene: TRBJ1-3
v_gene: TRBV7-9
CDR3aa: CASSLTGARRNTIYF
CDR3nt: TGTGCCAGCAGCTTGACAGGGGCGAGGAGAAACACCATATATTTT

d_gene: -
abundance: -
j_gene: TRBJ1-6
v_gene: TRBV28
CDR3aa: CASTAGEGGNSPLHF
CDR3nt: TGTGCCAGCACCGCGGGGGAGGGTGGTAATTCACCCCTCCACTTT

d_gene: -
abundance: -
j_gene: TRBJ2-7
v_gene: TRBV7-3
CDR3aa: CASSLGPYSYEQYF
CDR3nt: TGTGCCAGCAGCTTAGGGCCGTATTCCTACGAGCAGTACTTC

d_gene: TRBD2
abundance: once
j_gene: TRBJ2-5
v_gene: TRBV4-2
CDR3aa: CASSLGTSGVGETQYF
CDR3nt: TGTGCCAGCAGCCTGGGGACTAGCGGGGTGGGAGAGACCCAGTACTTC

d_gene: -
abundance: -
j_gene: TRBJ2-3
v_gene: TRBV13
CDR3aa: CASSTAGGTDTQYF
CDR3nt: TGTGCCAGCAGCACCGCGGGCGGCACAGATACGCAGTATTTT

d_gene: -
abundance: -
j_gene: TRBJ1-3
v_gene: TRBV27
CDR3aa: CASKSGYSGNTIYF
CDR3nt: TGTGCCAGCAAGTCAGGGTACTCTGGAAACACCATATATTTT

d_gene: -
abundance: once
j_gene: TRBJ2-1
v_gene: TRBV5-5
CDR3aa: CASTHRGGSYNEQFF
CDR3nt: TGTGCCAGCACCCACAGGGGAGGCTCCTACAATGAGCAGTTCTTC

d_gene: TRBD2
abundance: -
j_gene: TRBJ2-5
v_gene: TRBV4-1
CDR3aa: CASSLGGGRRQETQYF
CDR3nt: TGCGCCAGCAGCCTGGGGGGGGGTAGGCGTCAAGAGACCCAGTACTTC

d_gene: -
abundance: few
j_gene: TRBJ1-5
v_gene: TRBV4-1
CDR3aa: CASSQSGGIQHF
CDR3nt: TGCGCCAGCAGCCAATCAGGTGGTATCCAGCATTTT

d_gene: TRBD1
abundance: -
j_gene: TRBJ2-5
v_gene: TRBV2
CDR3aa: CASSAGQGFETQYF
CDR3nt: TGTGCCAGCAGCGCGGGACAGGGGTTCGAGACCCAGTACTTC

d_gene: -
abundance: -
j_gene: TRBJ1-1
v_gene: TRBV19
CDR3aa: CASRLRVEGTEAFF
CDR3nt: TGTGCCAGTAGACTCAGGGTGGAGGGCACTGAAGCTTTCTTT

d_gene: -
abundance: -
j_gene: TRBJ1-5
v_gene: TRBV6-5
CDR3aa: CATSTRDKGNQPQHF
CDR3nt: TGTGCCACCTCGACCCGGGACAAAGGCAATCAGCCCCAGCATTTT

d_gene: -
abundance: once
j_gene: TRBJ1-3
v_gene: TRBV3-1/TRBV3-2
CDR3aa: CASSRTDGGSGNTIYF
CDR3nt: TGTGCCAGCAGCCGAACCGACGGAGGCTCTGGAAACACCATATATTTT

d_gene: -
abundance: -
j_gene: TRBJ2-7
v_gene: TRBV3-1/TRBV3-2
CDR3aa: CASSPSSYEQYF
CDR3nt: TGTGCCAGCAGCCCGAGTTCTTACGAGCAGTACTTC

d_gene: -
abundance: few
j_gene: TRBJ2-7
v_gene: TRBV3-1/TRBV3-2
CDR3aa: CASSPGQWISSYEQYF
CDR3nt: TGTGCCAGCAGCCCAGGACAGTGGATAAGCTCCTACGAGCAGTACTTC

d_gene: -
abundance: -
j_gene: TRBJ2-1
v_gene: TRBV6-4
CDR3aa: CASSDGGAGNEQFF
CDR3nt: TGTGCCAGCAGTGACGGGGGGGCGGGCAATGAGCAGTTCTTC

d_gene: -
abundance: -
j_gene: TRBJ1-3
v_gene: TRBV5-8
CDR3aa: CASRIQGSGNTIYF
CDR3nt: TGTGCCAGCAGAATACAGGGCTCTGGAAACACCATATATTTT

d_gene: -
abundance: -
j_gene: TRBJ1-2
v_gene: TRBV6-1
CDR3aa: CASSDRGRHGYTF
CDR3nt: TGTGCCAGCAGTGATCGGGGTCGGCATGGCTACACCTTC

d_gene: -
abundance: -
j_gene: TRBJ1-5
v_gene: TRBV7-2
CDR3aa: CASSNKLQASDNQPQHF
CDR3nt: TGTGCCAGCAGTAACAAATTGCAGGCGTCTGACAATCAGCCCCAGCATTTT

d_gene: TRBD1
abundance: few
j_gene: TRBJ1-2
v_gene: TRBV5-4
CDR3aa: CASSPDRADGYTF
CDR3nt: TGTGCCAGCAGCCCGGACAGGGCGGATGGCTACACCTTC

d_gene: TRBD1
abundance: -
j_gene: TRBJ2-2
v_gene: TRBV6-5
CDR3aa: CASSYSGQGQVGELFF
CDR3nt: TGTGCCAGCAGTTACTCGGGACAGGGGCAGGTCGGGGAGCTGTTTTTT

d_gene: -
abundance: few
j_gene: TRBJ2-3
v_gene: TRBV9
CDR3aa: CASSTRGDFRTDTQYF
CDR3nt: TGTGCCAGCAGCACAAGGGGTGACTTTAGGACAGATACGCAGTATTTT